The clone carrying this T cell receptor beta chain was found a few times. These data belong to a study of blood T cell repertoires in COVID-19. Trimming cost V 7 bases and J 7 bases, with 19 bases left between them. Germline V gene data show CDR1 as MDHEN and CDR2 as SYDVKM. The CDR3 has 14 residues. The data were produced by immunoSEQ multiplex PCR, yet TCRdb's version contains in-frame clones alone and is incomplete. The table has roughly 250,000 clones, around 85% seen once; the top ten hold more than 6%. The clonotype comes from a woman aged 60 to 75 with active or convalescent COVID-19. The chain has TRBV28 and TRBJ1-2; a possible D gene is TRBD1 (6 bases). Material for sequencing was peripheral blood. The CDR3 is CASIGFTGFGGYTF. The CDR3 DNA sequence: TGTGCCAGCATCGGTTTCACAGGGTTTGGTGGCTACACCTTC.